This TCR beta chain was sequenced in a study of blood T cell repertoires in COVID-19. The authors' processing: From reference gene primer amplification, estimates of nucleated cell counts were derived. Measured with immunoSEQ multiplex PCR; TCRdb has only the in-frame clones, and not every one. D and trimming come from the DNA, and the V and J calls and clone size come from that table. The table records 150,000 to 190,000 clones, over 70% of them present only once. Trimming removed 6 bases from V and 10 bases from J; junction bases left unmatched: 8. The CDR3 sequence is 14 residues long. CDR1 and CDR2 from the germline V gene are MDHEN and SYDVKM.

The rearrangement uses TRBV28 and TRBJ1-6, with TRBD1 matching over 8 bases. Input material: peripheral blood. The TCR comes from a man aged 55 to 70 with acute or convalescent COVID-19. The CDR3 here is CASRTGQGRSPLHF. The CDR3 DNA follows: TGTGCCAGCAGGACCGGACAGGGTCGGTCACCCCTCCACTTT.